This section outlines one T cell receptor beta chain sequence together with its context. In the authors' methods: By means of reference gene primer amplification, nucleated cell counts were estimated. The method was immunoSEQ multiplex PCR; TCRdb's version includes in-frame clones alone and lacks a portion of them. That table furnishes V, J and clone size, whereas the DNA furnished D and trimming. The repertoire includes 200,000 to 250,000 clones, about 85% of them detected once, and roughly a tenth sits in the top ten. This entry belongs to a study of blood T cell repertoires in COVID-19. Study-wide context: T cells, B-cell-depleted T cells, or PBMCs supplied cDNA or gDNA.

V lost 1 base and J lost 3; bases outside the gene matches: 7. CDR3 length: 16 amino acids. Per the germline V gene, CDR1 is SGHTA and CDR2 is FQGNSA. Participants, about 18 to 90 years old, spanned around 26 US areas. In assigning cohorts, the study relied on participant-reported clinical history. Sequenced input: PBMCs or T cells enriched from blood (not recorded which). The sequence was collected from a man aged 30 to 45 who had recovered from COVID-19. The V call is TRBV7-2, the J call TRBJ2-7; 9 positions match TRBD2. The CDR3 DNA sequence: TGTGCCAGCAGCTTAGTTTCTAGCGGGAAAATCTACGAGCAGTACTTC. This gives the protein CASSLVSSGKIYEQYF. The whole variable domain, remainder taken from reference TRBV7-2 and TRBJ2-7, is GAGVSQSPSNKVTEKGKDVELRCDPISGHTALYWYRQSLGQGLEFLIYFQGNSAPDKSGLPSDRFSAERTGGSVSTLTIQRTQQEDSAVYLCASSLVSSGKIYEQYFGPGTRLTVT.